What follows are 27 T cell receptor beta chains derived from one specimen sequenced in a study of T cell repertoires in cytomegalovirus infection. These receptors have no known antigen. Using its own MiXCR run on the reads, TCRdb lists one record per CDR3 protein. The table has about 340,000 distinct CDR3 sequences, about 27% seen once. Sequenced material: cultured PBMCs, taken from culture after CMV antigen stimulation. These receptors originate from a human donor in good health (CMV status not recorded). Some clones in this sample may be carry-over from other donors' samples.

The chain uses TRBV27 and TRBJ2-1, with D hard to call. The germline gives CDR1 MNHEY, CDR2 SMNVEV (reference sequence). Between the trimmed V and J ends, which lost 0 bases and 0 bases, there was a span of 9 bases. CDR3 length: 16 amino acids. This chain's CDR3 is CASSLSPISSYNEQFF. The CDR3 region has the DNA TGTGCCAGCAGTTTATCCCCCATTAGCTCCTACAATGAGCAGTTCTTC.

The chain employs TRBV7-9 and TRBJ2-5; D possibly uses TRBD1 or TRBD2 (5 bases each). The CDR3 has 14 amino acids. Per germline, CDR1 SEHNR and CDR2 FQNEAQ (reference sequence). V lost 3 bases, J lost 3 bases, and 11 bases lay in between. The CDR3 loop reads CASSFFLGEETQYF. The CDR3 DNA follows: TGTGCCAGCAGCTTCTTCCTGGGGGAAGAGACCCAGTACTTC.

At least ten counts were recorded for this clonotype. V usage is TRBV6-1 and J usage is TRBJ1-5; the match to TRBD1 covers 8 bases. The length of the CDR3 is 20 residues. J was trimmed by 0 bases and V by 2 bases; bases with no gene match: 15. Germline V CDR1 and CDR2: MNHNS, SASEGT. Written as DNA, the CDR3 is TGTGCCAGCAGTGAATCCCCAGCCGGGACAGGCGACTATAGCAATCAGCCCCAGCATTTT. Its protein product is CASSESPAGTGDYSNQPQHF.

The chain carries TRBV11-2 and TRBJ2-5; D gene uncertain. The ends were cut back, 1 base at V and 9 bases at J, with 6 bases in the middle. The CDR3 totals 11 residues. Germline CDR1 and CDR2: SGHAT and FQNNGV. CDR3 coding DNA: TGTGCCAGCAGCTTAGCCGAGTCCCAGTACTTC. Translating gives CASSLAESQYF.

This clonotype was found many times. This chain connects TRBV12-3 or TRBV12-4 to TRBJ2-4; 16 bases map to TRBD2. This CDR3 comprises 17 residues. J gave up 6 bases and V 6 bases, and 8 bases lay outside the gene matches. For the CDR3, the DNA is TGTGCCAGCAGCTCGGGACTAGCGGGAGGGGAGGGAAACATTCAGTACTTC. As protein: CASSSGLAGGEGNIQYF.

The chain recombines TRBV5-1 with TRBJ1-6, with D maybe TRBD1 (5 bases). The germline gives CDR1 SGHRS, CDR2 YFSETQ. V lost 4 bases to trimming and J lost 14 bases, with 19 bases between them. The length of the CDR3 is 14 residues. The CDR3 nucleotides read TGCGCCAGCAGCAACCGGGACCCCCAGTTGGCCCTCCACTTT. The encoded protein is CASSNRDPQLALHF. Using reference TRBV5-1 and TRBJ1-6 for the parts outside the CDR3, the full variable domain is KAGVTQTPRYLIKTRGQQVTLSCSPISGHRSVSWYQQTPGQGLQFLFEYFSETQRNKGNFPGRFSGRQFSNSRSEMNVSTLELGDSALYLCASSNRDPQLALHFGNGTRLTVT.

V gene TRBV19 combines with J gene TRBJ2-7; the match to TRBD2 covers 13 bases. The CDR3 sequence is 15 residues long. The germline V gene has CDR1 LNHDA and CDR2 SQIVND (reference sequence). J lost 3 bases, V lost 5 bases, and 4 bases had no gene match. CDR3 DNA sequence: TGTGCCAGTAGTGTCGGACTAGCGGGGGTCTACGAGCAGTACTTC. Amino acids: CASSVGLAGVYEQYF.

On this clonotype: An end of the junction differs from the germline gene, which may be a read error. The V call is TRBV4-1, the J call TRBJ2-7; 11 bases agree with TRBD2. This CDR3 has 15 amino acids. CDR1 is MGHRA, CDR2 YSYEKL, per germline. The CDR3 reads CASSQGTSGPYEQYF. The CDR3 DNA follows: TGTGCCAGCAGCCAAGGGACTAGCGGACCTTACGAGCAGTACTTC.

V is TRBV20-1 and J is TRBJ1-1, with D perhaps matching TRBD1 (6 bases). The CDR3 runs to 15 residues. The germline gives CDR1 DFQATT, CDR2 SNEGSKA (reference sequence). V shed 0 bases and J shed 2 bases, with 13 bases lying between them. The CDR3 coding sequence is TGCAGTGCTAGAGATTCGGGGGCAGGAAACACTGAAGCTTTCTTT. Protein product: CSARDSGAGNTEAFF.

This clonotype came up a few times. This chain joins TRBV19 and TRBJ1-1; TRBD1 might be the D (5 bases). Germline CDR1 and CDR2: LNHDA and SQIVND (reference sequence). V lost 7 bases and J lost 0, with 18 bases in between. The CDR3 runs to 16 residues. The CDR3 spells CASIGGEGELNTEAFF. CDR3 nucleotides: TGTGCCAGTATCGGGGGGGAGGGAGAACTGAACACTGAAGCTTTCTTT.

The V call is TRBV7-8, the J call TRBJ2-7; no firm D call. Trimming took off 2 bases at V and 3 bases at J, with 8 bases between the two ends. Germline lookup yields CDR1 SGHVS and CDR2 FQNEAQ. The CDR3 totals 13 residues. CDR3 DNA sequence: TGTGCCAGCAGCTTAAGGCAGTACTACGAGCAGTACTTC. Translated, it gives CASSLRQYYEQYF.

The chain has TRBV7-2 and TRBJ1-3, with D unclear. V lost 8 bases and J lost 0, with 11 bases in between. The CDR3 totals 14 residues. Germline-derived CDR1 and CDR2 are SGHTA and FQGNSA. In DNA form, the CDR3 reads TGTGCCAGCTCGACCGGGGTCTCTGGAAACACCATATATTTT. This translates into CASSTGVSGNTIYF.

The chain uses TRBV25-1 and TRBJ1-3, with TRBD1 as a possible D gene (5 bases). Trimming removed 6 bases from V and 2 bases from J, with 8 bases in between. CDR1 is MGHDK and CDR2 is SYGVNS in the germline V gene. The CDR3 sequence is 13 residues long. The CDR3: CASRTGAGNTIYF. CDR3 sequence (DNA): TGTGCCAGCAGAACAGGAGCTGGAAACACCATATATTTT.

This clonotype has just a few counts. CDR3 protein: CASSLAGTAYGYTF. The CDR3 DNA reads TGTGCCAGCAGCTTAGCAGGGACCGCCTATGGCTACACCTTC. This chain links TRBV7-8 with TRBJ1-2, with D perhaps matching TRBD1 (5 bases). V shed 0 bases and J shed 4 bases, with 9 bases lying between them. CDR3 length equals 14 residues. Germline V gene data show CDR1 as SGHVS and CDR2 as FQNEAQ.

A few counts support this clonotype. V gene TRBV14 combines with J gene TRBJ1-1; the match to TRBD1 covers 7 bases. V shed 2 bases and J 7 bases; nucleotides not matched to a gene: 1. The V gene's germline CDR1 is SGHDN and CDR2 FVKESK. CDR3 length equals 12 residues. The CDR3 region is CASSQWTGEAFF. The CDR3 bases are TGTGCCAGCAGCCAATGGACAGGTGAAGCTTTCTTT.

The V call is TRBV11-3, the J call TRBJ2-3; TRBD1 is a possible D gene (7 bases). Germline V gene data show CDR1 as SGHNT and CDR2 as YENEEA. Trimming pared 6 bases from V and 4 bases from J, leaving 20 bases between. The CDR3 extends over 16 amino acids. As DNA, the CDR3 is TGTGCCAGCAGTCCAGGGGGGTTGAAGGGAGCAGATACGCAGTATTTT. This gives the protein CASSPGGLKGADTQYF.

This clonotype was seen a few times. The chain couples TRBV7-6 to TRBJ2-1; D not resolved. The V end was cut by 6 bases, the J end by 8 bases, with 14 bases between. The CDR3 totals 13 residues. Per the germline V gene, CDR1 is SGHVS and CDR2 is FNYEAQ. Here the CDR3 reads CASSLRNLDEQFF. CDR3 in DNA: TGTGCCAGCAGTCTCCGGAATTTGGATGAGCAGTTCTTC.

This clonotype came up a few times. The genes are TRBV6-1 and TRBJ2-7; no definite D call. V lost 4 bases and J 3 bases, leaving 10 bases between the germline ends. The length of the CDR3 is 13 residues. Germline V lookup: CDR1 MNHNS, CDR2 SASEGT. The CDR3 here is CASSAADFYEQYF. The CDR3 nucleotides are TGTGCCAGCAGTGCCGCCGACTTCTACGAGCAGTACTTC.

This clonotype has just one count. The chain is built from TRBV20-1 and TRBJ2-7; weak D call: TRBD1 (6 bases). Per germline, CDR1 DFQATT and CDR2 SNEGSKA (reference sequence). V lost 3 bases to trimming and J lost 3 bases, with 18 bases between them. The CDR3 sequence is 15 residues long. CDR3 sequence reads: CSASVRNRAYYEQYF. Here the CDR3 DNA reads TGCAGTGCTAGTGTCCGGAACAGGGCGTACTACGAGCAGTACTTC.

The V gene is TRBV12-3 or TRBV12-4, the J gene TRBJ1-5; 7 bases agree with TRBD1. The CDR3 covers 15 residues. J lost 7 bases, V lost 0 bases, and 6 bases had no gene match. CDR3: CASSLAGGLRQPQHF. CDR3 coding DNA: TGTGCCAGCAGTTTAGCAGGGGGCTTAAGACAGCCCCAGCATTTT.

The chain recombines TRBV19 with TRBJ2-7, with 10 bases identical to TRBD2. The germline CDR1 and CDR2 sequences are LNHDA and SQIVND (reference sequence). CDR3 length equals 17 residues. The V gene end was trimmed by 3 bases and the J gene end by 1 base; junction bases not matched to a gene: 9. CDR3 in amino acids: CASSMGSSGGKSYEQYF. The CDR3 coding sequence is TGTGCCAGTAGTATGGGGTCTAGCGGGGGAAAGTCCTACGAGCAGTACTTC.

The table lists this clonotype with many counts. The genes are TRBV6-1 and TRBJ1-6; 9 positions match TRBD1. Per germline, CDR1 MNHNS and CDR2 SASEGT. The ends lost 5 bases at V and 9 bases at J; junction bases unmatched: 8. The CDR3 has 15 residues. This CDR3 reads CASSWRYRGRSPLHF. The CDR3 DNA reads TGTGCCAGCAGTTGGAGATACAGGGGGCGTTCACCCCTCCACTTT.

This clonotype was seen a few times. The V and J genes are TRBV12-3 or TRBV12-4 and TRBJ1-2, with D tentatively TRBD1 (6 bases). V was trimmed by 1 base and J by 3 bases, leaving 9 bases between them. CDR3 length equals 14 residues. The CDR3 DNA reads as TGTGCCAGCAGTTTAGGGGACACGGACTATGGCTACACCTTC. It codes for CASSLGDTDYGYTF.

This sequence joins TRBV5-1 and TRBJ1-6, with 10 positions matching TRBD1. Germline values: CDR1 SGHRS, CDR2 YFSETQ. V lost 6 bases to trimming and J lost 8 bases; unmatched junction nucleotides: 8. The CDR3 sequence is 15 residues long. The DNA for the CDR3 is TGCGCCAGCACCACGGCCGGGACAGGGGATTCACCCCTCCACTTT. Encoded protein: CASTTAGTGDSPLHF.

CDR3 region: CASSPWTVSEAFF. CDR3 sequence (DNA): TGTGCCAGCAGCCCCTGGACAGTCTCGGAAGCTTTCTTT. The rearrangement joins TRBV7-9 to TRBJ1-1; tentatively, D is TRBD1 (6 bases). Trimming removed 5 bases from V and 8 bases from J, with 15 bases in between. The CDR3 loop spans 13 amino acids. The germline V gene has CDR1 SEHNR and CDR2 FQNEAQ (reference sequence).

A few counts support this clonotype. V usage is TRBV7-4 and J usage is TRBJ1-4, with D perhaps TRBD1 (5 bases). The CDR3 length is 15 residues. CDR1 SGHVT and CDR2 SQSDAQ come from the germline V gene. V shed 5 bases and J shed 3 bases, with 13 bases lying between them. The CDR3 DNA reads as TGTGCCAGCAGCCGAGGGGCAGGGCCTAATGAAAAACTGTTTTTT. This sequence encodes CASSRGAGPNEKLFF.

This clonotype was detected only once. The chain links TRBV7-6 to TRBJ2-7; TRBD2 aligns across 8 bases. The junction had 16 bases not matched to a gene; V was cut back by 5 bases and J by 10 bases. In germline, CDR1 is SGHVS, CDR2 FNYEAQ. The CDR3 totals 15 residues. CDR3 DNA sequence: TGTGCCAGCAGCCCCACGTCGGGAGGGCCAGCGCAACAGTACTTC. Residues: CASSPTSGGPAQQYF.